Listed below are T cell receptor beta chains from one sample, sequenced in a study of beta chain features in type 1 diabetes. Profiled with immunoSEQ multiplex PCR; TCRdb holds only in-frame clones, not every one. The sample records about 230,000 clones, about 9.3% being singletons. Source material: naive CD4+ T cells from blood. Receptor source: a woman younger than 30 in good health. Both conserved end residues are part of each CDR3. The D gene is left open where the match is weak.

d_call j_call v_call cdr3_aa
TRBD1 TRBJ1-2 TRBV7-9 CAAGQGHGYTF
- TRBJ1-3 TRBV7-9 CASSSDFSGNTIYF
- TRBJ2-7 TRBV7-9 CASSLLTRQVAYEQYF
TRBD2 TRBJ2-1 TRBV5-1 CASSYRLAGGPGNEQFF
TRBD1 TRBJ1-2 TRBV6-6 CASSSFSQGLVGYTF
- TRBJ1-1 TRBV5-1 CASSLGGEAFF
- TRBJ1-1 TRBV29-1 CSVEKGMNTEAFF
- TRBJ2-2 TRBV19 CASSPSTGITGELFF
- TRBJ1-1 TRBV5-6 CASRPPGAVGTEAFF
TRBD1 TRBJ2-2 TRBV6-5 CASSYWDRADTGELFF
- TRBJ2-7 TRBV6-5 CASSYSAGSSYEQYF
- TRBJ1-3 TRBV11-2 CASSLEGHNILSGNTIYF
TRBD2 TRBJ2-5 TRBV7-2 CASSPGLAGDKETQYF
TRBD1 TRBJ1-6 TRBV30 CAWSPSRGSPLHF
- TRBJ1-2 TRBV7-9 CASSLDSYGYTF
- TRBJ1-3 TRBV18 CASSPDGGSGNTIYF
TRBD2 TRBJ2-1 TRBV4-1 CASGSLGLAAYNEQFF